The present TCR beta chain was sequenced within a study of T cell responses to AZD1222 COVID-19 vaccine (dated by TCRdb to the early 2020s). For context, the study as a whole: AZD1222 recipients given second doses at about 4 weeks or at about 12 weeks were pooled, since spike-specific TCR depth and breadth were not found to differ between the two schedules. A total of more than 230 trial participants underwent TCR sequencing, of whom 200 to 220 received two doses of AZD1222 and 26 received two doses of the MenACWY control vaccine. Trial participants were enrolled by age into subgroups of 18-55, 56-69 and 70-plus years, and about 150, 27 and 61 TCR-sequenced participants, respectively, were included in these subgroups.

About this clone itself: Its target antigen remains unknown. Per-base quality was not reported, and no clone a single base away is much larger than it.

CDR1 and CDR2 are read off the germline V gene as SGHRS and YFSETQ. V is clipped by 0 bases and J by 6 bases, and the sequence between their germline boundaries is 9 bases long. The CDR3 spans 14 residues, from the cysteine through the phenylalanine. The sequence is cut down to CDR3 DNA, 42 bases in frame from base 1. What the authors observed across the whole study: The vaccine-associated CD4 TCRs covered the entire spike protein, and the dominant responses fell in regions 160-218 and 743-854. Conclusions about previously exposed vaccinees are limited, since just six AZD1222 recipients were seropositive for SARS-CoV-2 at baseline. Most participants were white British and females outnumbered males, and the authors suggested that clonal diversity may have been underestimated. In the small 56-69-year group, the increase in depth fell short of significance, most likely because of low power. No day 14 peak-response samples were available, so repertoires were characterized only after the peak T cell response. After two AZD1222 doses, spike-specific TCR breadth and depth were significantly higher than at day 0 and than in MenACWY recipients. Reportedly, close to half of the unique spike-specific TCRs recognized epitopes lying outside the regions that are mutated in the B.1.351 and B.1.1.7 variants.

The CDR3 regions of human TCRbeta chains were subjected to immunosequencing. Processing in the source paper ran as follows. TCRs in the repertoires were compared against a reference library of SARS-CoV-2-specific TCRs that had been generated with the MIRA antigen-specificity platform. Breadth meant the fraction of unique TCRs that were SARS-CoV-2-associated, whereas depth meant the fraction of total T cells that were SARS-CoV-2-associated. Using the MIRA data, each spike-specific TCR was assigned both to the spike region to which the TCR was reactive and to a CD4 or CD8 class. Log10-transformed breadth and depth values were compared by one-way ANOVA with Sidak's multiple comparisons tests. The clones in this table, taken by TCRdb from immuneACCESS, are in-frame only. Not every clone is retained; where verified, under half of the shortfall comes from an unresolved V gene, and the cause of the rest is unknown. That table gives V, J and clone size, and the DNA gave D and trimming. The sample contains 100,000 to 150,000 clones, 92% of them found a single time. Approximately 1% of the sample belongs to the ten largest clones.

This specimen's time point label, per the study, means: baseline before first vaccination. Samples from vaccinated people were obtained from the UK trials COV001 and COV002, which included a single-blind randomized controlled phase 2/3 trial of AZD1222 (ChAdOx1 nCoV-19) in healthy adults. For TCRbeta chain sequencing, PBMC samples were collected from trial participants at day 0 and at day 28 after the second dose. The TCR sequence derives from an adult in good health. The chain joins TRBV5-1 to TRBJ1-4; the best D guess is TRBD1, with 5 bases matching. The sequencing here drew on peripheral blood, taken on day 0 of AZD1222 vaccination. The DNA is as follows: TGCGCCAGCAGCTTGGGAGGGGCCGATGAAAAACTGTTTTTT. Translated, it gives CASSLGGADEKLFF.